This TCR beta chain was captured in a study of T cell responses to AZD1222 COVID-19 vaccine. General study results and limits: Only six AZD1222 recipients tested seropositive at baseline. Spike-specific TCR repertoires showed rising breadth and depth after two AZD1222 doses. Sampling captured repertoires only after the peak T cell response. A mostly white British donor set with more females was recruited, and clonal diversity was possibly underestimated.

Notes on this clone: Its antigen is unidentified.

TCRdb keeps only in-frame clones here, not all; method: immunoSEQ multiplex PCR. Of some 130,000 clones listed, about 88% are singletons. This specimen was peripheral blood, taken on day 0 of MenACWY control vaccination. This clonotype was sampled from an adult in good health.

CDR3 nucleotides: TGTGCCAGCAGCTTAGTGGGCGGGACTAGCGGGAGGGTCGGAAACATTCAGTACTTC. Its translation is CASSLVGGTSGRVGNIQYF. The chain carries TRBV7-2 and TRBJ2-4; 16 bases fit TRBD2. Trimming took 1 base from V and 6 from J; bases not matched to a gene: 9. The CDR3 sequence is 19 residues long. The germline CDR1 and CDR2 sequences are SGHTA and FQGNSA.